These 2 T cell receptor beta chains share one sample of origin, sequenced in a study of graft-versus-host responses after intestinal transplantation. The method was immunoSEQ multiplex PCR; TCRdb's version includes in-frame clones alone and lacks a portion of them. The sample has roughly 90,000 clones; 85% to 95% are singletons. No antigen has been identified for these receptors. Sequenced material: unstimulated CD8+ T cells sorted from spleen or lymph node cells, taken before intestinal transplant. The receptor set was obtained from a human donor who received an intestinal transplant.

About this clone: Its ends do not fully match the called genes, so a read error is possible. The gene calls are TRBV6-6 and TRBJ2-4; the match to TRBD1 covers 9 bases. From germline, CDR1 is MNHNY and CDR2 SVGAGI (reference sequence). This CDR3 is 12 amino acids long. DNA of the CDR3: TGTGCCAGCAGTTCAGTTTCGGGACAGGGAGACTTC. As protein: CASSSVSGQGDF.

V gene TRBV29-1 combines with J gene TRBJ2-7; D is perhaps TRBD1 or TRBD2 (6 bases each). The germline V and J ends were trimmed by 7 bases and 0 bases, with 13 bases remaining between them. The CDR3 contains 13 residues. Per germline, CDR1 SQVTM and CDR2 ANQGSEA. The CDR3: CSAEGGSSYEQYF. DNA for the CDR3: TGCAGCGCCGAGGGGGGAAGCTCCTACGAGCAGTACTTC.